A single sample is the source of the 13 T cell receptor beta chains below, sequenced in a study of blood T cell repertoires in COVID-19. Profiling relied on immunoSEQ multiplex PCR, and the TCRdb table lists in-frame clones only, not all of them. The sample contains over 20,000 clones, 70% to 90% of which appear only once. Sequenced input: peripheral blood. These receptors were obtained from a man between 65 and 80 years old with acute or convalescent COVID-19.

This chain joins TRBV19 and TRBJ2-7; maybe TRBD1 (5 bases). CDR1 is LNHDA and CDR2 is SQIVND in the germline V gene (reference sequence). Trimming removed 3 bases from V and 5 bases from J, with 11 bases in between. This CDR3 has 13 residues. In DNA, the CDR3 is TGTGCCAGTAGTATCTCAGGGCTAAACGAGCAGTACTTC. This gives the protein CASSISGLNEQYF.

The V gene is TRBV11-2, the J gene TRBJ2-1; no clear D. The CDR3 contains 13 residues. The germline CDR1 and CDR2 sequences are SGHAT and FQNNGV. V shed 5 bases and J shed 15 bases, with 20 bases lying between them. CDR3 nucleotide sequence: TGTGCCAGCAGCGGAGAGAGTTGGCTCGACCCGTTCTTC. As protein: CASSGESWLDPFF.

The chain employs TRBV29-1 and TRBJ2-3; D unresolved. Deletions cut 2 bases from V and 5 bases from J, with 8 bases between. CDR1 and CDR2 from the germline V gene are SQVTM and ANQGSEA. This CDR3 has 12 residues. CDR3 nucleotide sequence: TGCAGCGTTGAAATCCCCCTAGATACGCAGTATTTT. This translates into CSVEIPLDTQYF.

V usage is TRBV7-9 and J usage is TRBJ2-2; D call uncertain. The CDR3 is 14 residues long. Looked up from germline, CDR1 is SEHNR and CDR2 is FQNEAQ (reference sequence). V lost 4 bases, J lost 6 bases, and 12 bases lay in between. The CDR3 here is CASSSNNLSGELFF. DNA of the CDR3: TGTGCCAGCAGCTCAAACAATCTTTCCGGGGAGCTGTTTTTT.

V usage is TRBV3-1 (or the pseudogene TRBV3-2) and J usage is TRBJ2-2; no clear D. From germline, CDR1 is LGHDT and CDR2 YNNKEL (reference sequence). The length of the CDR3 is 15 residues. Deletions cut 1 base from V and 4 bases from J, with 10 bases between. CDR3 nucleotides: TGTGCCAGCAGCCAAGGTTGGCAGGCCACCGGGGAGCTGTTTTTT. Residues: CASSQGWQATGELFF.

There are a few counts of this clone. In the same sample, other DNA sequences code for this CDR3. This chain connects TRBV3-1 (or the pseudogene TRBV3-2) to TRBJ2-1, with TRBD2 matching over 7 bases. This CDR3 is built from 15 residues. V lost 2 bases to trimming and J lost 8 bases; unmatched junction nucleotides: 9. The germline V gene has CDR1 LGHDT and CDR2 YNNKEL (reference sequence). The CDR3 protein is CASSQRGGRVDEQFF. CDR3 nucleotide sequence: TGTGCCAGCAGCCAAAGGGGCGGGAGAGTCGATGAGCAGTTCTTC.

The gene calls are TRBV4-2 and TRBJ1-2; 8 bases match TRBD1. Germline-derived CDR1 and CDR2 are LGHNA and YNFKEQ. V shed 1 base and J 5 bases; nucleotides not matched to a gene: 3. The CDR3 is 14 amino acids. As DNA, the CDR3 is TGTGCCAGCAGCCAAGCGACAGGGGAGTATGGCTACACCTTC. Translated, it gives CASSQATGEYGYTF.

The V gene is TRBV18, the J gene TRBJ1-1; 7 nucleotides align to TRBD1. This CDR3 has 15 residues. V dropped 3 bases and J dropped 4; count of bases not matched to a gene: 8. Germline-derived CDR1 and CDR2 are KGHSH and LQKENI. The CDR3 loop is CASSPTGQESTEAFF. The CDR3 DNA follows: TGTGCCAGCTCACCGACAGGGCAGGAGAGCACTGAAGCTTTCTTT.

J is TRBJ2-7 and V is TRBV7-3; 9 bases agree with TRBD1. The germline V gene has CDR1 SGHTA and CDR2 FQGTGA. This CDR3 contains 15 residues. V was clipped by 0 bases and J by 2 bases; unmatched bases: 2. In DNA, the CDR3 is TGTGCCAGCAGCTTAACTGGGACAGGGACCTACGAGCAGTACTTC. This encodes CASSLTGTGTYEQYF.

The genes are TRBV6-6 and TRBJ1-6, with a tentative D call TRBD1 (5 bases). CDR1 and CDR2 (germline): MNHNY, SVGAGI (reference sequence). The CDR3 is made up of 16 amino acids. Trimming shortened V by 0 bases and J by 10 bases, and 16 bases separated the two germline ends. CDR3 amino acids: CASSYSGPRVGSPLHF. Written as DNA, the CDR3 is TGTGCCAGCAGTTACTCCGGGCCCAGGGTAGGGTCACCCCTCCACTTT.

This CDR3 reads CASSLNGGEGYTF. The CDR3 bases are TGTGCCAGCAGCTTAAACGGGGGTGAGGGCTACACCTTC. This sequence joins TRBV7-3 and TRBJ1-2; maybe TRBD1 (5 bases). There are 13 residues in the CDR3. CDR1 SGHTA and CDR2 FQGTGA come from the germline V gene. V was cut by 1 base and J by 8 bases, with 11 bases left in between.

The chain recombines TRBV28 with TRBJ1-4, with a tentative D call TRBD1 (5 bases). This CDR3 spans 14 amino acids. V lost 5 bases and J 4 bases, leaving 11 bases between the germline ends. The germline CDR1 and CDR2 sequences are MDHEN and SYDVKM. The CDR3 DNA reads TGTGCCAGCAGTCCCCCGGGACTTAATGAAAAACTGTTTTTT. Protein sequence: CASSPPGLNEKLFF.

The chain couples TRBV7-2 to TRBJ1-6; D may be TRBD1 (5 bases). This CDR3 spans 14 amino acids. CDR1 is SGHTA, CDR2 FQGNSA, per germline. Between the trimmed V and J ends, which lost 3 bases and 5 bases, there was a span of 8 bases. In DNA form, the CDR3 reads TGTGCCAGCAGCTTCAGGGTGAATAATTCACCCCTCCACTTT. Translating it yields CASSFRVNNSPLHF.